The TCR beta chain under discussion was sequenced for a study of technical replicates of blood from a few donors. Method: immunoSEQ multiplex PCR; TCRdb's copy keeps in-frame clones and lacks some. This repertoire shows around 74,000 clones, approximately 83% found once; its top ten account for 4.5% to 5.5%. This clone was seen a handful of times. CDR3 length equals 13 residues. The V gene's germline CDR1 is SGHVS and CDR2 FNYEAQ. The V end was cut by 6 bases, the J end by 4 bases, with 12 bases between. What was sequenced was PBMCs. This chain links TRBV7-6 with TRBJ1-1, with no clear D. This TCR derives from a human donor in good health. Some clones in this sample may be carry-over from other donors' samples. Here the CDR3 DNA reads TGTGCCAGCAGACCGACCGGAGGCACTGAAGCTTTCTTT. Protein product: CASRPTGGTEAFF.